Following are 2 T cell receptor beta chains from one sample sequenced in a study of response to subunit inactivated influenza vaccine. TCRdb reprocessed the RT-PCR reads via MiXCR and lists one record per CDR3 protein. Of roughly 760,000 distinct CDR3 sequences in the sample, around 20% were seen once. This specimen was PBMCs from blood, taken more than 4 days after vaccination. The origin of the receptors is a man in his forties or fifties who received an inactivated influenza vaccine.

This clonotype has a handful of counts. This rearrangement joins TRBV7-2 to TRBJ2-7, with TRBD2 identical over 8 bases. The CDR3 contains 14 residues. The V segment lost 4 bases and the J segment 5 bases; nucleotides outside the gene matches: 7. Germline CDR1 SGHTA, CDR2 FQGNSA. DNA for the CDR3: TGTGCCAGCAGCTCGAGGGGTAGCGGGAACGAGCAGTACTTC. Amino acids: CASSSRGSGNEQYF.

The gene calls are TRBV7-6 and TRBJ1-6; possible D gene TRBD1, 5 bases. The CDR3 totals 17 residues. V dropped 4 bases and J dropped 3 bases, with 16 bases sitting between them. Germline V gene data show CDR1 as SGHVS and CDR2 as FNYEAQ. The CDR3: CASSSIREGLYNSPLHF. The CDR3 region has the DNA TGTGCCAGCAGCTCGATTCGCGAGGGGCTCTATAATTCACCCCTCCACTTT.